The rows below give T cell receptor beta chains drawn from one sample of a study of vaccination effects on CD4 cells after COVID-19. TCRdb keeps only in-frame clones here, not all; method: immunoSEQ multiplex PCR. The table includes about 53,000 clones, 60% to 85% detected once. These receptors lack a known antigen. This specimen consisted of CD4+ T cells from PBMCs cultured without peptide, obtained before COVID-19 vaccination. All receptors come from a human donor who received a COVID-19 vaccine. CDR3s include the opening cysteine and the closing phenylalanine or tryptophan. The order of the fields is D gene, J gene, V gene, clone size, CDR3 protein, CDR3 DNA. The D gene is left open where the match is weak. Not all rows give a size; the values are once, few, many and, for expanded clones, a class.

d_call: TRBD1; j_call: TRBJ2-5; v_call: TRBV18; clone_size: -; cdr3_aa: CASSPPLDRDETQYF; cdr3_nt: TGTGCCAGCTCACCACCGTTGGACAGGGATGAGACCCAGTACTTC
d_call: -; j_call: TRBJ2-6; v_call: TRBV28; clone_size: -; cdr3_aa: CASSSFSSGANVLTF; cdr3_nt: TGTGCCAGCAGTTCATTCTCTTCGGGGGCCAACGTCCTGACTTTC
d_call: -; j_call: TRBJ1-2; v_call: TRBV19; clone_size: -; cdr3_aa: CASSIDRTSYGYTF; cdr3_nt: TGTGCCAGTAGTATAGATAGGACTTCCTATGGCTACACCTTC
d_call: TRBD1; j_call: TRBJ1-2; v_call: TRBV7-8; clone_size: -; cdr3_aa: CASIGDRDYGYTF; cdr3_nt: TGTGCCAGCATTGGAGACAGGGACTATGGCTACACCTTC
d_call: -; j_call: TRBJ2-3; v_call: TRBV19; clone_size: -; cdr3_aa: CASRRQLSTDTQYF; cdr3_nt: TGTGCCAGTAGAAGGCAGTTAAGCACAGATACGCAGTATTTT
d_call: TRBD1; j_call: TRBJ1-4; v_call: TRBV18; clone_size: -; cdr3_aa: CASSLFRGPNEKLFF; cdr3_nt: TGTGCCAGCTCACTTTTCAGGGGGCCTAATGAAAAACTGTTTTTT
d_call: -; j_call: TRBJ1-1; v_call: TRBV4-1; clone_size: -; cdr3_aa: CASSQDGQLGPRTEAFF; cdr3_nt: TGCGCCAGCAGCCAAGATGGTCAACTGGGCCCGCGGACTGAAGCTTTCTTT
d_call: TRBD1; j_call: TRBJ1-5; v_call: TRBV19; clone_size: -; cdr3_aa: CASRRDRKRDQPQHF; cdr3_nt: TGTGCCAGCCGCCGGGACAGGAAGAGAGATCAGCCCCAGCATTTT
d_call: TRBD2; j_call: TRBJ2-3; v_call: TRBV5-4; clone_size: -; cdr3_aa: CASSLTSGGVDTQYF; cdr3_nt: TGTGCCAGCAGCTTGACTAGCGGGGGGGTAGATACGCAGTATTTT
d_call: -; j_call: TRBJ2-3; v_call: TRBV15; clone_size: -; cdr3_aa: CATSRVFGVTDTQYF; cdr3_nt: TGTGCCACCAGCAGAGTCTTCGGGGTCACAGATACGCAGTATTTT
d_call: -; j_call: TRBJ1-2; v_call: TRBV7-4; clone_size: -; cdr3_aa: CASSLQQGCYGYTF; cdr3_nt: TGTGCCAGCAGCTTACAGCAGGGCTGCTATGGCTACACCTTC
d_call: TRBD2; j_call: TRBJ2-1; v_call: TRBV2; clone_size: -; cdr3_aa: CASSASGGGYTEQFF; cdr3_nt: TGTGCCAGCAGTGCTAGCGGGGGGGGGTACACTGAGCAGTTCTTC
d_call: -; j_call: TRBJ2-3; v_call: TRBV18; clone_size: -; cdr3_aa: CASSPFGGATDTQYF; cdr3_nt: TGTGCCAGCTCACCGTTCGGGGGCGCAACAGATACGCAGTATTTT
d_call: -; j_call: TRBJ2-4; v_call: TRBV24-1; clone_size: -; cdr3_aa: CATSDVLGEKYF; cdr3_nt: TGTGCCACCAGTGATGTCCTTGGGGAGAAGTACTTC
d_call: TRBD1; j_call: TRBJ1-5; v_call: TRBV6-5; clone_size: -; cdr3_aa: CASSRTGEGKQPQHF; cdr3_nt: TGTGCCAGCAGCCGGACAGGGGAAGGGAAACAGCCCCAGCATTTT
d_call: TRBD2; j_call: TRBJ2-1; v_call: TRBV5-6; clone_size: few; cdr3_aa: CASLRGGRTYNEQFF; cdr3_nt: TGTGCCAGTCTTCGCGGGGGGCGTACCTACAATGAGCAGTTCTTC
d_call: -; j_call: TRBJ2-2; v_call: TRBV24-1; clone_size: -; cdr3_aa: CATDFGGELFF; cdr3_nt: TGTGCCACCGACTTCGGCGGGGAGCTGTTTTTT